This T cell receptor beta chain was captured in a study of OX40 agonist ivuxolimab in advanced cancers. Regarding the study as a whole: Antigens targeted by the expanded peripheral T cells were not determined. Low normalized clonal expansion also occurred in some nonresponding patients.

This clone has only one observation. Its antigen remains unidentified. The germline CDR1 and CDR2 sequences are SGHRS and YFSETQ. V dropped 4 bases and J dropped 0 bases, with 8 bases sitting between them. CDR3 length equals 13 residues. This table comes from immunoSEQ multiplex PCR, and its TCRdb copy is limited to in-frame clones, with some not included. The sample carries fewer than 95,000 clones, over 80% recorded once. The sequences come from CD4+ or CD8+ T cells sorted from blood, collected in a trial of the OX40 agonist ivuxolimab. This chain connects TRBV5-1 to TRBJ2-7, with D unresolved. The receptor was isolated from an adult with an advanced solid tumor such as melanoma, head and neck, liver or kidney cancer. The CDR3 here is CASSPTSSYEQYF. The CDR3 DNA reads as TGCGCCAGCAGCCCGACGAGCTCCTACGAGCAGTACTTC.